Detailed here is one T cell receptor beta chain. This clonotype appeared many times. Its antigen is currently not known. Base quality data are lacking; no much larger clone is found one base away. The data originate from a study of T cell repertoires in cytomegalovirus infection (dated by TCRdb to between 2019 and 2020). Study-wide context: Donor HLA type was relevant to the analysis, as public TCR beta signatures indicated carriage of CMV infection together with the matching HLA type.

The research as a whole found: The ex vivo response was dominated by HLA-C-restricted CMV-specific TCR beta clonotypes, which also provided the single most frequent clonotype in two of eight donors. Cumulative frequency of public TCR beta family members discriminated carriers of CMV infection plus the relevant HLA type in this cohort and an independent approximately 360-donor cohort.

The sequencer listed for this sample is Illumina HiSeq 1500. TCRdb trimmed the raw reads at Q25, called clones with MiXCR and kept productive beta chains. Each entry merges the rows of one CDR3 protein and shows their most common DNA and genes. The sample includes about 260,000 distinct CDR3 sequences, with roughly an eighth observed a single time. The leading ten clones occupy 8.5% to 9% of the sample. CDR1 and CDR2 (MNHEY, SMNVEV) derive from the germline V gene (reference sequence). V is clipped by 6 bases and J by 4 bases, and the sequence between their germline boundaries is 4 bases long. The CDR3, cysteine through phenylalanine, is 11 amino acids long. Kept here is only the CDR3 DNA, which spans 33 bases and is read in frame from base 1.

Specimen: PBMCs. Recombination connected TRBV27 to TRBJ2-1; no D gene is confidently identified. This receptor was identified in a human donor in good health (CMV status not recorded). Some clones in this sample may be carry-over from other donors' samples. The sequenced DNA is TGTGCCAGCAGCAAATACAATGAGCAGTTCTTC. This is translated as CASSKYNEQFF.